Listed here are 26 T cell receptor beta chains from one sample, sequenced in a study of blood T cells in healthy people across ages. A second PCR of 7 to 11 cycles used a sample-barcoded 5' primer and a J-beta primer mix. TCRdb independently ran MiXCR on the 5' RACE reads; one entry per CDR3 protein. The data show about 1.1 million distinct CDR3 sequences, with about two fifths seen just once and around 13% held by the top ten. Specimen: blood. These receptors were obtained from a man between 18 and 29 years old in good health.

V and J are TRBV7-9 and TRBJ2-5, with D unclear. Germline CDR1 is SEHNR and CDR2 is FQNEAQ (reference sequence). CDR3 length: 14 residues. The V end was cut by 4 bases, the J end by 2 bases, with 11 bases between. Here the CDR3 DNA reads TGTGCCAGCAGCTCCCCTAAGTTTCAAGAGACCCAGTACTTC. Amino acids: CASSSPKFQETQYF.

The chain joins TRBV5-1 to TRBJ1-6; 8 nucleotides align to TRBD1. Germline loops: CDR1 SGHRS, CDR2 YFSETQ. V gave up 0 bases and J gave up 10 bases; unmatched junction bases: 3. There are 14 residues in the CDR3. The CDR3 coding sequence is TGCGCCAGCAGCTTGGCACAGGGGGACTCACCCCTCCACTTT. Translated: CASSLAQGDSPLHF.

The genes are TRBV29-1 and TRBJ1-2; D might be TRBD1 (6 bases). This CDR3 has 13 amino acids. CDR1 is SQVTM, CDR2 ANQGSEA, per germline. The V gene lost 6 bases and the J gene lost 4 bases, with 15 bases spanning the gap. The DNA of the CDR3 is TGCAGCGTCTGGACAGCTAGCCCCTATGGCTACACCTTC. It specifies CSVWTASPYGYTF.

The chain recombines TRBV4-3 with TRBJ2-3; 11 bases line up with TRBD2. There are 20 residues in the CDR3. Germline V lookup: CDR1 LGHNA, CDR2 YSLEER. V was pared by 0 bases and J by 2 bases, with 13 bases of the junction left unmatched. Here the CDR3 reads CASSQEELAGADTHTDTQYF. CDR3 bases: TGCGCCAGCAGCCAAGAAGAACTAGCGGGGGCCGATACCCACACAGATACGCAGTATTTT.

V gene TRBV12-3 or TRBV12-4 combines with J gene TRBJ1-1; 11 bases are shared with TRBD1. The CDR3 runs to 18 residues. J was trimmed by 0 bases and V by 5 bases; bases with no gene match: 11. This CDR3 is CASSVGPGQGGMNTEAFF. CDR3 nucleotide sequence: TGTGCCAGCAGTGTTGGCCCGGGACAGGGGGGAATGAACACTGAAGCTTTCTTT.

CDR3 in DNA: TGTGCCAGCAGCCTAGATGACCTTTACCAAGAGACCCAGTACTTC. It translates to CASSLDDLYQETQYF. This rearrangement joins TRBV7-9 to TRBJ2-5; D is unresolved. Trimming left V 5 bases short and J 0 bases short, with 13 bases between. The germline V gene has CDR1 SEHNR and CDR2 FQNEAQ (reference sequence). The CDR3 runs 15 residues.

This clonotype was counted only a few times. This CDR3 reads CASIGVAGGTDTQYF. The CDR3 nucleotides read TGTGCCAGCATCGGAGTAGCGGGTGGCACAGATACGCAGTATTTT. V is TRBV13 and J is TRBJ2-3; 7 bases align to TRBD2. Germline assignment: CDR1 PRHDT and CDR2 FYEKMQ (reference sequence). Germline trimming cut 7 bases from V and 1 base from J; bases unmatched to any gene: 8. The CDR3 is 15 amino acids.

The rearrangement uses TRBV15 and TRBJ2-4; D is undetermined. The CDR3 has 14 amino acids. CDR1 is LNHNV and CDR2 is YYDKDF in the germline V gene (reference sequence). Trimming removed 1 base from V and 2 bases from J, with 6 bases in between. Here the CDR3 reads CATSRGVSKNIQYF. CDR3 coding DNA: TGTGCCACCAGCAGAGGAGTTTCCAAAAACATTCAGTACTTC. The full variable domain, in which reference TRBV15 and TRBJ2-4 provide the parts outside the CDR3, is DAMVIQNPRYQVTQFGKPVTLSCSQTLNHNVMYWYQQKSSQAPKLLFHYYDKDFNNEADTPDNFQSRRPNTSFCFLDIRSPGLGDTAMYLCATSRGVSKNIQYFGAGTRLSVL.

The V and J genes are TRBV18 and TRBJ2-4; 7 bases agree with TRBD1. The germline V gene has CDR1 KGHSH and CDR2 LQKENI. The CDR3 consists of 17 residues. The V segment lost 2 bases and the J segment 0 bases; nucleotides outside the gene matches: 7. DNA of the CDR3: TGTGCCAGCTCACCAGGGACAGTCTCACTAGCCAAAAACATTCAGTACTTC. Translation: CASSPGTVSLAKNIQYF.

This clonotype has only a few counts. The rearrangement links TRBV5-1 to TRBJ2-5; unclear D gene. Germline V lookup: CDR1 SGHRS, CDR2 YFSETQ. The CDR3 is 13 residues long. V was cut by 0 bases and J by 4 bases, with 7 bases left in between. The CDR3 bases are TGCGCCAGCAGCTTGGCCGCCTCAGAGACCCAGTACTTC. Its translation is CASSLAASETQYF.

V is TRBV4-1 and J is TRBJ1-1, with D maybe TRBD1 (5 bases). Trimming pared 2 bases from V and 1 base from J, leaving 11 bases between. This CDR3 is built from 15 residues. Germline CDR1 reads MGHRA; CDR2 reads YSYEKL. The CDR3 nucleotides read TGCGCCAGCAGCCAATATACCACAGGGAACACTGAAGCTTTCTTT. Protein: CASSQYTTGNTEAFF.

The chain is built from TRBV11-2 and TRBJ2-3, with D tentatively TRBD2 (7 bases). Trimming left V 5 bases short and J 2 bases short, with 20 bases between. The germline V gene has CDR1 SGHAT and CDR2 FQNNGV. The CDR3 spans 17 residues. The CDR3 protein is CASSLSSAGDNTDTQYF. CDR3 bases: TGTGCCAGCAGCCTCAGTTCGGCGGGGGACAACACAGATACGCAGTATTTT.

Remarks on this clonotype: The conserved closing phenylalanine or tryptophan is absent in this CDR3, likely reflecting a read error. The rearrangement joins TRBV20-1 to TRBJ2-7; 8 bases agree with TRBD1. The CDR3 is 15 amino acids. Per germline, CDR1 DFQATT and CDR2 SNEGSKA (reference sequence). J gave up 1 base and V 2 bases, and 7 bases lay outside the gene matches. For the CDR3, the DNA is TGCAGTGCTAGAACCCCGCAGGGGGCTTCCTACGAGCAGTACATC. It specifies CSARTPQGASYEQYI.

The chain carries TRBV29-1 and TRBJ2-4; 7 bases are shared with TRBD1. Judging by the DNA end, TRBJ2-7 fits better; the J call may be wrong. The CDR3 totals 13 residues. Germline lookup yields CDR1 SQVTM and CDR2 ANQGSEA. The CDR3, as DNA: TGCAGCGTTGGACAGGGCCTTCTCTACGAGCAGTACTTC. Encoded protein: CSVGQGLLYEQYF.

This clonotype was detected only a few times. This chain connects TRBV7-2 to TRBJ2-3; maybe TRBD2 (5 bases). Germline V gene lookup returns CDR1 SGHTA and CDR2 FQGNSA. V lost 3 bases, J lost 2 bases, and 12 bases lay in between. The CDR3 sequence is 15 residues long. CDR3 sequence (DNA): TGTGCCAGCAGCTTGGCCCGCGGGTTCACAGATACGCAGTATTTT. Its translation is CASSLARGFTDTQYF.

The DNA for the CDR3 is TGTGCCAGCAGCTTAGAAGGGTGGGGGCAGTTCTTC. Its protein product is CASSLEGWGQFF. This chain links TRBV7-9 with TRBJ2-1; D gene ambiguous. The V end was cut by 1 base, the J end by 12 bases, with 10 bases between. Germline V CDR1 and CDR2: SEHNR, FQNEAQ (reference sequence). The CDR3 runs to 12 residues.

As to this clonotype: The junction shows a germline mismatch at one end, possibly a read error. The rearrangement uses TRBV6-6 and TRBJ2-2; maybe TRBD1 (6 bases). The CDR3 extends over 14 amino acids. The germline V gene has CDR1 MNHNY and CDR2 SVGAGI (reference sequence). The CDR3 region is CASSDSTGSGELFF. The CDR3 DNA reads TGTGCCAGCAGTGACTCAACAGGGTCCGGGGAGCTGTTTTTT.

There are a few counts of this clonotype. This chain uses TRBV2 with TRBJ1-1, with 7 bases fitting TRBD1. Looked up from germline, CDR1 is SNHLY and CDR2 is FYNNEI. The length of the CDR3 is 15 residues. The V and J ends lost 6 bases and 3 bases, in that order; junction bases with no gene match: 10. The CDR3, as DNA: TGTGCCAGCAGAACAAAACAGGGGAGGGACACTGAAGCTTTCTTT. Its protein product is CASRTKQGRDTEAFF.

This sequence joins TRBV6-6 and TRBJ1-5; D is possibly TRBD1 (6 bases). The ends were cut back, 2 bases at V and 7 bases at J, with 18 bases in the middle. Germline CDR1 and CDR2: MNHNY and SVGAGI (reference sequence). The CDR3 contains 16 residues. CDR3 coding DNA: TGTGCCAGCAGTTACGCACAGTACCCACAGGGACAGCCCCAGCATTTT. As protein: CASSYAQYPQGQPQHF.

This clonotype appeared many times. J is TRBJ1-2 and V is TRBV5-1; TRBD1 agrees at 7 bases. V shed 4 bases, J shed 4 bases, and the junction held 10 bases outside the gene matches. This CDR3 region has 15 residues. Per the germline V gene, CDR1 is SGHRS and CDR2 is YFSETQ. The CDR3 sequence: CASSLDRDSFYGYTF. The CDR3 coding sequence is TGCGCCAGCAGCCTAGACAGGGACTCGTTCTATGGCTACACCTTC. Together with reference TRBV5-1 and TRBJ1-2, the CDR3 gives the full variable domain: KAGVTQTPRYLIKTRGQQVTLSCSPISGHRSVSWYQQTPGQGLQFLFEYFSETQRNKGNFPGRFSGRQFSNSRSEMNVSTLELGDSALYLCASSLDRDSFYGYTFGSGTRLTVV.

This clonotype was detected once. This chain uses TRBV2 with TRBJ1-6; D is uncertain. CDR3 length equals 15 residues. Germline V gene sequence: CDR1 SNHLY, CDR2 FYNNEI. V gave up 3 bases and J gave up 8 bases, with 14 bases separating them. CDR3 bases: TGTGCCAGCAGTGATGTAGTAGGGAACTATTCACCCCTCCACTTT. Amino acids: CASSDVVGNYSPLHF.

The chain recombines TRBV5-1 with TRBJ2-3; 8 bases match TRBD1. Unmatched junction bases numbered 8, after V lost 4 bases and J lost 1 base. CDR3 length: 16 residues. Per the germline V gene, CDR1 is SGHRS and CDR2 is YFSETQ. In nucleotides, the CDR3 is TGCGCCAGCAGCACCCATCCAGGGGGCCGCACAGATACGCAGTATTTT. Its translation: CASSTHPGGRTDTQYF.

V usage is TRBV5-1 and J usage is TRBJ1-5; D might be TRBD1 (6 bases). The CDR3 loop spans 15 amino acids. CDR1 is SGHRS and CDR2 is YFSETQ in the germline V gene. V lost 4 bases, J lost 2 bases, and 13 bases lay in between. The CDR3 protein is CASSLTPGGNQPQHF. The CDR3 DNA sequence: TGCGCCAGCAGCCTGACCCCAGGGGGCAATCAGCCCCAGCATTTT.

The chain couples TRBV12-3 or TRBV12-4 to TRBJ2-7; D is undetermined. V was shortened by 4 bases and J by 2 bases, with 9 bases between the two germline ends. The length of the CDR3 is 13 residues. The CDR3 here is CASSSIPPYEQYF. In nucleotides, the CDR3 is TGTGCCAGCAGTTCCATCCCGCCCTACGAGCAGTACTTC.

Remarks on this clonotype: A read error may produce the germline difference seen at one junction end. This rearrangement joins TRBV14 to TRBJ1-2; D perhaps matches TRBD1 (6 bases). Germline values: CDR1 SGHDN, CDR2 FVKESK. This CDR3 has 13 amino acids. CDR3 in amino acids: CVSSWDKVDGYTF. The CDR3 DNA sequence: TGCGTCAGCAGCTGGGACAAGGTCGATGGCTACACCTTC.

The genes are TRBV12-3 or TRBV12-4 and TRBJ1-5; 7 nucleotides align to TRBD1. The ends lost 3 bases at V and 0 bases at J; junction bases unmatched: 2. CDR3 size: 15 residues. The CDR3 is CASSFRGTSNQPQHF. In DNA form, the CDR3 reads TGTGCCAGCAGTTTCAGGGGGACTAGCAATCAGCCCCAGCATTTT.